The 32 T cell receptor beta chains below come from one sample, sequenced in a study of T cell responses to AZD1222 COVID-19 vaccine. Libraries were prepared by immunoSEQ multiplex PCR; TCRdb keeps only in-frame clonotypes and omits some of them. The sample contains about 60,000 clones, less than 90% of which appear only once. The material sequenced was peripheral blood, taken 28 days after the second AZD1222 dose. Receptors originate from an adult who received the AZD1222 COVID-19 vaccine.

In DNA, the CDR3 is TGTGCCACCAGCAGAGGCGGAACCGGGGAGCTGTTTTTT. Amino acid sequence: CATSRGGTGELFF. The chain links TRBV15 to TRBJ2-2; D uncertain. Germline assignment: CDR1 LNHNV and CDR2 YYDKDF (reference sequence). This CDR3 spans 13 amino acids. V lost 1 base and J 5 bases, leaving 5 bases between the germline ends.

The rearrangement uses TRBV27 and TRBJ1-1; perhaps TRBD1 as D (6 bases). V was pared by 2 bases and J by 1 base, with 8 bases between. CDR3 length: 14 residues. CDR1 and CDR2 from the germline V gene are MNHEY and SMNVEV (reference sequence). CDR3 DNA: TGTGCCAGCAGTTTAGTACAGGGGAACACTGAAGCTTTCTTT. Its protein product is CASSLVQGNTEAFF.

This chain links TRBV9 with TRBJ1-6, with no clear D. Germline V gene lookup returns CDR1 SGDLS and CDR2 YYNGEE. The V and J ends lost 4 bases and 0 bases respectively, with 14 bases between them. The CDR3 length is 17 residues. The CDR3 coding sequence is TGTGCCAGCAGCCGGAGGTTTGTTGGCTCCTATAATTCACCCCTCCACTTT. It is translated as CASSRRFVGSYNSPLHF.

The chain couples TRBV4-2 to TRBJ2-7; 10 bases are a match to TRBD2. The V gene's germline CDR1 is LGHNA and CDR2 YNFKEQ. There are 15 residues in the CDR3. The trim removed 3 bases at V and 3 bases at J, leaving 5 bases unmatched. CDR3 region: CASSQEAGGLYEQYF. CDR3 in DNA: TGTGCCAGCAGCCAGGAAGCGGGAGGGCTCTACGAGCAGTACTTC.

This clone came up a few times. V is TRBV28 and J is TRBJ2-7, with D perhaps TRBD2 (6 bases). The CDR3 extends over 16 amino acids. Trimming removed 5 bases at V and 12 bases at J, with 29 bases between. Germline V gene lookup returns CDR1 MDHEN and CDR2 SYDVKM. CDR3 DNA sequence: TGTGCCAGCAGTACCCATGCGGGGCCAGGGCTCGGCGGGTGGTACTTC. Protein sequence: CASSTHAGPGLGGWYF.

J is TRBJ1-6 and V is TRBV3-1 (or the pseudogene TRBV3-2); possibly TRBD1 for D (5 bases). The CDR3 is made up of 15 amino acids. The germline V gene has CDR1 LGHDT and CDR2 YNNKEL (reference sequence). The germline V and J ends were trimmed by 0 bases and 10 bases, with 13 bases remaining between them. The DNA of the CDR3 is TGTGCCAGCAGCCAAGAGGCAGGGACGAGGTCACCCCTCCACTTT. Residues: CASSQEAGTRSPLHF.

This clone was observed once. The rearrangement links TRBV5-4 to TRBJ2-5, with 16 bases aligning to TRBD2. V lost 2 bases, J lost 5 bases, and 6 bases stayed unmatched. From germline, CDR1 is SGHNT and CDR2 YYREEE (reference sequence). The CDR3 extends over 17 amino acids. CDR3 DNA sequence: TGTGCCAGCAGCTTTCCGGGACTAGCGGGGGGGATGGAGACCCAGTACTTC. This gives the protein CASSFPGLAGGMETQYF.

The chain couples TRBV7-6 to TRBJ1-5, with D unresolved. Germline loops: CDR1 SGHVS, CDR2 FNYEAQ. V dropped 2 bases and J dropped 2 bases, with 4 bases sitting between them. This CDR3 comprises 13 residues. The CDR3 loop is CASSLQGNQPQHF. CDR3 sequence (DNA): TGTGCCAGCAGCTTACAGGGCAATCAGCCCCAGCATTTT.

The rearrangement links TRBV18 to TRBJ1-5, with 10 bases fitting TRBD1. V shed 3 bases, J shed 7 bases, and the junction held 9 bases outside the gene matches. The CDR3 extends over 16 amino acids. Looked up from germline, CDR1 is KGHSH and CDR2 is LQKENI. The CDR3 is CASSPSATGGGQPQHF. The CDR3 nucleotides read TGTGCCAGCTCACCCTCAGCGACAGGGGGCGGGCAGCCCCAGCATTTT.

CDR3 residues: CATGEQGDWVDEQFF. The CDR3 bases are TGTGCCACCGGGGAACAGGGAGATTGGGTGGATGAGCAGTTCTTC. The rearrangement uses TRBV19 and TRBJ2-1, with D possibly TRBD1 on 6 matching bases. The V end was cut by 10 bases, the J end by 8 bases, with 24 bases between. From germline, CDR1 is LNHDA and CDR2 SQIVND (reference sequence). The CDR3 is 15 residues long. The full variable domain, rest sourced from reference TRBV19 and TRBJ2-1, is DGGITQSPKYLFRKEGQNVTLSCEQNLNHDAMYWYRQDPGQGLRLIYYSQIVNDFQKGDIAEGYSVSREKKESFPLTVTSAQKNPTAFYLCATGEQGDWVDEQFFGPGTRLTVL.

This clone was found once. The J gene is TRBJ2-7, the V gene TRBV28; D perhaps matches TRBD2 (5 bases). Germline CDR1 reads MDHEN; CDR2 reads SYDVKM. The CDR3 covers 14 residues. V lost 2 bases to trimming and J lost 1 base, with 9 bases between them. The CDR3: CASSLSRRSYEQYF. In nucleotides, the CDR3 is TGTGCCAGCAGTTTAAGCCGGAGGTCCTACGAGCAGTACTTC. Based on the CDR3 plus reference TRBV28 and TRBJ2-7, the full variable domain is DVKVTQSSRYLVKRTGEKVFLECVQDMDHENMFWYRQDPGLGLRLIYFSYDVKMKEKGDIPEGYSVSREKKERFSLILESASTNQTSMYLCASSLSRRSYEQYFGPGTRLTVT.

V usage is TRBV29-1 and J usage is TRBJ1-1; D gene ambiguous. CDR1 and CDR2 from the germline V gene are SQVTM and ANQGSEA. The V end lost 1 base, the J end lost 0 bases, and 12 bases lay between the germline ends. The CDR3 runs 15 residues. The CDR3 sequence is CSVEGPLGMNTEAFF. Here the CDR3 DNA reads TGCAGCGTTGAAGGGCCCTTGGGTATGAACACTGAAGCTTTCTTT.

The J gene is TRBJ1-5, the V gene TRBV2; D ambiguous. V was pared by 6 bases and J by 0 bases, with 15 bases between. Germline CDR1 SNHLY, CDR2 FYNNEI. The CDR3 sequence is 16 residues long. CDR3 residues: CASRLEHRYSNQPQHF. In DNA, the CDR3 is TGTGCCAGCAGGCTCGAACACAGATATAGCAATCAGCCCCAGCATTTT. The whole variable domain, remainder taken from reference TRBV2 and TRBJ1-5, is EPEVTQTPSHQVTQMGQEVILRCVPISNHLYFYWYRQILGQKVEFLVSFYNNEISEKSEIFDDQFSVERPDGSNFTLKIRSTKLEDSAMYFCASRLEHRYSNQPQHFGDGTRLSIL.

The chain couples TRBV25-1 to TRBJ1-1; D gene unclear. The CDR3 runs 15 residues. Between the trimmed V and J ends, which lost 2 bases and 1 base, there was a span of 11 bases. CDR1 and CDR2 from the germline V gene are MGHDK and SYGVNS. The CDR3 DNA reads as TGTGCCAGCAGTGAAAGCGGGATGTCGAACACTGAAGCTTTCTTT. Translation gives CASSESGMSNTEAFF.

This rearrangement joins TRBV5-8 to TRBJ1-5; the D is unclear. Germline V gives CDR1 SGHTS, CDR2 YDEGEE. CDR3 length equals 14 residues. V was clipped by 7 bases and J by 0 bases, with 11 bases between them. The CDR3 coding sequence is TGTGCCAGCTGCTGGGGTGGTAGCAATCAGCCCCAGCATTTT. Its translation: CASCWGGSNQPQHF.

V gene TRBV18 combines with J gene TRBJ1-1; D remains unclear. The CDR3 contains 16 residues. Deletions cut 8 bases from V and 0 bases from J, with 19 bases between. The germline CDR1 and CDR2 sequences are KGHSH and LQKENI. The CDR3 loop is CASRMDMVAMNTEAFF. The CDR3 nucleotides are TGTGCCAGCCGGATGGATATGGTGGCGATGAACACTGAAGCTTTCTTT.

The genes are TRBV27 and TRBJ1-6; D not certain. V was clipped by 3 bases and J by 4 bases, with 4 bases between them. The germline CDR1 and CDR2 sequences are MNHEY and SMNVEV (reference sequence). This CDR3 is built from 13 residues. The CDR3 DNA sequence: TGTGCCAGCAGTTTTCGGTATAATTCACCCCTCCACTTT. Protein sequence: CASSFRYNSPLHF.

The chain couples TRBV15 to TRBJ1-4; unclear D gene. The germline CDR1 and CDR2 sequences are LNHNV and YYDKDF (reference sequence). V lost 0 bases, J lost 6 bases, and 11 bases lay in between. CDR3 length: 15 residues. CDR3 residues: CATSRDSREHEKLFF. CDR3 nucleotide sequence: TGTGCCACCAGCAGAGATAGCCGAGAGCATGAAAAACTGTTTTTT.

J is TRBJ2-7 and V is TRBV5-1, with D perhaps being TRBD1 or TRBD2 (5 bases each). The V end was cut by 0 bases, the J end by 0 bases, with 13 bases between. The germline V gene encodes CDR1 SGHRS and CDR2 YFSETQ. CDR3 size: 16 residues. CDR3 DNA: TGCGCCAGCAGCTTGGAGGGGACGTCGAGCTCCTACGAGCAGTACTTC. Protein: CASSLEGTSSSYEQYF.

V usage is TRBV18 and J usage is TRBJ2-2; D is perhaps TRBD1 (6 bases). Deletions cut 6 bases from V and 5 bases from J, with 10 bases between. The CDR3 covers 13 residues. The germline CDR1 and CDR2 sequences are KGHSH and LQKENI. CDR3: CASSLQGTGELFF. The CDR3 DNA sequence: TGTGCCAGCTCTCTTCAGGGGACCGGGGAGCTGTTTTTT.

This clone has just one count. This chain joins TRBV10-3 and TRBJ1-5; D is undetermined. The V gene lost 4 bases and the J gene lost 4 bases, with 8 bases spanning the gap. Per the germline V gene, CDR1 is ENHRY and CDR2 is SYGVKD. The CDR3 totals 13 residues. CDR3 DNA: TGTGCCATCAGTGTACAGACAAATCAGCCCCAGCATTTT. Its translation: CAISVQTNQPQHF.

The chain couples TRBV6-5 to TRBJ2-1; 8 bases line up with TRBD1. J lost 4 bases, V lost 3 bases, and 8 bases had no gene match. Germline V lookup: CDR1 MNHEY, CDR2 SVGAGI. This CDR3 is 16 amino acids long. CDR3 in amino acids: CASSYGRGRGYNEQFF. The DNA for the CDR3 is TGTGCCAGCAGTTATGGCAGGGGGCGCGGGTACAATGAGCAGTTCTTC.

V is TRBV15 and J is TRBJ2-3; D remains unclear. The CDR3 contains 12 residues. Trimming left V 0 bases short and J 7 bases short, with 5 bases between. Germline CDR1 LNHNV, CDR2 YYDKDF (reference sequence). The CDR3 coding sequence is TGTGCCACCAGCAGAGAAGGGAATACGCAGTATTTT. Its protein product is CATSREGNTQYF.

This clone was recorded only once. This chain uses TRBV2 with TRBJ2-7; tentatively, D is TRBD1 (6 bases). The CDR3 consists of 14 residues. Trimming removed 5 bases at V and 2 bases at J, with 13 bases between. Germline values: CDR1 SNHLY, CDR2 FYNNEI. The DNA for the CDR3 is TGTGCCAGCAGTCCTACAGGGCGCCCCTACGAGCAGTACTTC. This gives the protein CASSPTGRPYEQYF.

The chain joins TRBV7-2 to TRBJ2-2; 9 nucleotides line up with TRBD2. Germline V gene lookup returns CDR1 SGHTA and CDR2 FQGNSA. The V gene end was trimmed by 5 bases and the J gene end by 7 bases; junction bases not matched to a gene: 8. The CDR3 loop spans 15 amino acids. The CDR3 sequence: CASSPLRGGIGELFF. The CDR3 bases are TGTGCCAGCAGCCCTCTGCGGGGGGGAATCGGGGAGCTGTTTTTT.

This chain uses TRBV5-5 with TRBJ2-2, with a tentative D call TRBD1 (6 bases). Germline loops: CDR1 SGHKS, CDR2 YYEKEE (reference sequence). Trimming stripped 5 bases from V and 6 bases from J, with 17 bases between. This CDR3 has 15 amino acids. The CDR3 DNA sequence: TGTGCCAGCAGACCGGACAGCGGAACCGCCGGGGAGCTGTTTTTT. Amino acid sequence: CASRPDSGTAGELFF.

J is TRBJ1-1 and V is TRBV6-5; D is possibly TRBD1 (6 bases). V lost 9 bases and J 0 bases, leaving 17 bases between the germline ends. Looked up from germline, CDR1 is MNHEY and CDR2 is SVGAGI. This CDR3 has 15 residues. In DNA form, the CDR3 reads TGTGCCAGTCGAACCGGGACACACATGAACACTGAAGCTTTCTTT. This gives the protein CASRTGTHMNTEAFF.

The rearrangement joins TRBV7-2 to TRBJ2-1; D is undetermined. CDR1 is SGHTA, CDR2 FQGNSA, per germline. CDR3 length: 12 amino acids. The germline V and J ends were trimmed by 5 bases and 3 bases, with 5 bases remaining between them. The CDR3 DNA follows: TGTGCCAGCAGCCTTGTCTACAATGAGCAGTTCTTC. This translates into CASSLVYNEQFF. Using reference TRBV7-2 and TRBJ2-1 for the parts outside the CDR3, the full variable domain is GAGVSQSPSNKVTEKGKDVELRCDPISGHTALYWYRQSLGQGLEFLIYFQGNSAPDKSGLPSDRFSAERTGGSVSTLTIQRTQQEDSAVYLCASSLVYNEQFFGPGTRLTVL.

The chain recombines TRBV5-8 with TRBJ1-1; TRBD1 aligns across 8 bases. The CDR3 is 15 residues long. The V gene's germline CDR1 is SGHTS and CDR2 YDEGEE. Trimming took 3 bases from V and 1 from J; bases not matched to a gene: 5. The CDR3 protein is CASSYAGGWNTEAFF. Written as DNA, the CDR3 is TGTGCCAGCAGCTACGCAGGGGGCTGGAACACTGAAGCTTTCTTT. The complete variable domain, with remaining parts taken from reference TRBV5-8 and TRBJ1-1, reads EAGVTQSPTHLIKTRGQQATLRCSPISGHTSVYWYQQALGLGLQFLLWYDEGEERNRGNFPPRFSGRQFPNYSSELNVNALELEDSALYLCASSYAGGWNTEAFFGQGTRLTVV.

The J gene is TRBJ1-3, the V gene TRBV18; the D is unclear. Looked up from germline, CDR1 is KGHSH and CDR2 is LQKENI. Trimming left V 2 bases short and J 0 bases short, with 8 bases between. This CDR3 spans 15 amino acids. CDR3 protein: CASSPRVNSGNTIYF. DNA for the CDR3: TGTGCCAGCTCACCAAGGGTTAACTCTGGAAACACCATATATTTT.

This chain uses TRBV11-3 with TRBJ1-1; D gene uncertain. The CDR3 has 14 amino acids. Trimming stripped 3 bases from V and 2 bases from J, with 10 bases between. Germline CDR1 is SGHNT and CDR2 is YENEEA. The CDR3 region has the DNA TGTGCCAGCAGCTTCTCCGGGGATAACACTGAAGCTTTCTTT. Amino acid sequence: CASSFSGDNTEAFF.

J is TRBJ2-7 and V is TRBV4-3, with D perhaps matching TRBD2 (5 bases). The length of the CDR3 is 13 residues. Germline values: CDR1 LGHNA, CDR2 YSLEER. The V end was cut by 9 bases, the J end by 0 bases, with 12 bases between. CDR3 protein: CASAKGVSYEQYF. The CDR3 DNA sequence: TGCGCCAGTGCGAAGGGAGTCTCCTACGAGCAGTACTTC.